This T cell receptor (beta chain) came from a study of CD8 T cells in ankylosing spondylitis. Overall study findings and caveats: About 8 highly homologous variants made up a TCR beta motif, and this motif appeared characteristic of ankylosing spondylitis blood. Disease-linked clones proved CD8+ and comparatively uncommon in peripheral blood.

This clonotype was counted only a few times. No antigen is known for it. CDR3 length equals 16 residues. The V segment lost 1 base and the J segment 5 bases; nucleotides outside the gene matches: 4. Germline V gene sequence: CDR1 LGHNA, CDR2 YNFKEQ. TCRdb processed the 5' RACE reads anew with MiXCR; each CDR3 protein has one entry. This table has around 770,000 distinct CDR3 sequences, 12% appearing once. Sequencing was done on a sample of blood, either unsorted or a sorted T cell fraction (not recorded which). The source of this sequence is a male donor with ankylosing spondylitis. The V and J genes are TRBV4-2 and TRBJ2-3; 12 nucleotides align to TRBD2. This CDR3 reads CASSQVLAGGKDTQYF. The CDR3 nucleotides read TGTGCCAGCAGCCAAGTGCTAGCGGGAGGGAAAGATACGCAGTATTTT.